This T cell receptor beta chain was retrieved from a study of a mutant IDH1 vaccine in newly diagnosed glioma. Study as a whole: Treated patients were roughly 62% male, about 38% female, mean age around 40 years.

This clone has only one observation. Its antigen is as yet unknown. Trimming removed 0 bases from V and 2 bases from J; junction bases left unmatched: 19. Germline V gene sequence: CDR1 SGDLS, CDR2 YYNGEE. The CDR3 spans 20 residues. Noted time point: week 23, last vaccination. In every dose of vaccine, 300 ug of mutant IDH1 20-mer peptide was given alongside topical imiquimod. Some clones are missing from TCRdb's copy, which holds only in-frame ones; the method was immunoSEQ multiplex PCR. The sample lists tens of thousands of clones, approximately 85% seen once, with approximately 0.8% in the top ten. Notes on the study in general: Vaccine-induced immune responses were detected in approximately 92% of patients.

The receptor was derived from a woman aged 50 to 65 with glioma. This sequence joins TRBV9 and TRBJ1-2; TRBD1 matches at 7 bases. Specimen: PBMCs, collected from a glioma patient whose treatment included an IDH1 peptide vaccine. The CDR3 region has the DNA TGTGCCAGCAGCGTAGATGTTACAGGGGAGGTTCGTGTGGAAAACTATGGCTACACCTTC. This codes for CASSVDVTGEVRVENYGYTF.